These 8 T cell receptor beta chains originate from one sample sequenced in a study of blood T cell repertoires in COVID-19. TCRdb's copy holds only in-frame clones and misses some; the assay was immunoSEQ multiplex PCR. This table holds about 52,000 clones, 90% found once. Sequenced sample: peripheral blood. The receptors shown here come from a human donor in a cohort sampled during active COVID-19.

This clone was counted a few times. V and J are TRBV2 and TRBJ1-1; the D gene is possibly TRBD1 (5 bases). Trimming stripped 10 bases from V and 2 bases from J, with 14 bases between. The CDR3 totals 13 residues. The germline gives CDR1 SNHLY, CDR2 FYNNEI. DNA for the CDR3: TGTGCCATAAGGGCGGGGACCAACACTGAAGCTTTCTTT. Residues: CAIRAGTNTEAFF.

The chain recombines TRBV5-8 with TRBJ2-7, with D possibly being TRBD1 (5 bases). With 2 bases removed from V and 3 bases from J, the gap between germline ends came to 15 bases. The germline V gene encodes CDR1 SGHTS and CDR2 YDEGEE. The CDR3 loop spans 15 amino acids. CDR3 nucleotides: TGTGCCAGCAGCTTAGGGCGACAGAGTAACTACGAGCAGTACTTC. It is translated as CASSLGRQSNYEQYF.

There are a few counts of this clone. V and J are TRBV2 and TRBJ2-2; 9 bases align to TRBD2. V was pared by 4 bases and J by 6 bases, with 3 bases of the junction left unmatched. This CDR3 has 14 amino acids. CDR1 and CDR2 (germline): SNHLY, FYNNEI. In nucleotides, the CDR3 is TGTGCCAGCAGTGCGTTAGCGGGAGCCGGGGAGCTGTTTTTT. Protein product: CASSALAGAGELFF.

V usage is TRBV19 and J usage is TRBJ2-1, with TRBD2 matching over 16 bases. V lost 5 bases to trimming and J lost 11 bases; unmatched junction nucleotides: 9. CDR1 is LNHDA, CDR2 SQIVND, per germline (reference sequence). The CDR3 covers 16 residues. The CDR3 region is CASSGSQGLAGGKQFF. DNA for the CDR3: TGTGCCAGTAGTGGGTCTCAGGGACTAGCGGGAGGGAAGCAGTTCTTC.

V is TRBV10-1 and J is TRBJ2-3; 9 nucleotides match TRBD2. V dropped 4 bases and J dropped 4; count of bases not matched to a gene: 9. The CDR3 loop spans 16 amino acids. Per the germline V gene, CDR1 is WNHNN and CDR2 is SYGVQD (reference sequence). As DNA, the CDR3 is TGCGCCAGCAGTGCAGGCGGGAGGGCCCAGGCAGATACGCAGTATTTT. Translation gives CASSAGGRAQADTQYF.

V and J are TRBV2 and TRBJ1-3; D is unresolved. V dropped 9 bases and J dropped 2 bases, with 11 bases sitting between them. In germline, CDR1 is SNHLY, CDR2 FYNNEI. This CDR3 contains 13 residues. The CDR3 protein is CARGTAPGNTIYF. CDR3 bases: TGTGCCAGAGGAACAGCCCCTGGAAACACCATATATTTT.

The chain uses TRBV7-9 and TRBJ2-7, with 14 bases lining up with TRBD2. The CDR3 runs 17 residues. Germline CDR1 reads SEHNR; CDR2 reads FQNEAQ (reference sequence). V shed 5 bases, J shed 7 bases, and the junction held 13 bases outside the gene matches. For the CDR3, the DNA is TGTGCCAGCAGCCGAAACGTGGGACTAGCGGGAGAAGGGGAGCAGTACTTC. This encodes CASSRNVGLAGEGEQYF.

The chain has TRBV2 and TRBJ2-5; 7 bases match TRBD2. Per germline, CDR1 SNHLY and CDR2 FYNNEI. With V trimmed by 2 bases and J by 5 bases, 8 bases remained unmatched. The CDR3 runs to 15 residues. The chain's CDR3 is CASSEWAGELETQYF. In DNA form, the CDR3 reads TGTGCCAGCAGTGAATGGGCGGGAGAGCTGGAGACCCAGTACTTC.